This TCR beta chain comes out of a study of graft-versus-host responses after intestinal transplantation. Looking at the study overall: Recipients received multivisceral, liver-intestinal, or isolated intestinal transplants. Anti-thymocyte globulin served as induction for all recipients, who then took tacrolimus and steroids for about 3 years. Findings of the study overall: Association was observed between peak circulating GvH clone levels and early post-transplant HvG declines.

Clones were sequenced by immunoSEQ multiplex PCR, and TCRdb holds only the in-frame ones, with some missing. Altogether about 9,300 clones are present, 91% being singletons, with the ten largest covering less than 3%. This CDR3 has 15 residues. The V gene lost 2 bases and the J gene lost 3 bases, with 12 bases spanning the gap. The germline V gene encodes CDR1 KGHSH and CDR2 LQKENI. Worth noting for this clone: As yet, its antigen is unknown.

The sample was PBMCs, taken 43 to 45 days after intestinal transplant. The source of this sequence is a human patient who received an intestinal transplant, so some T cells may come from the graft donor. This chain joins TRBV18 and TRBJ2-3; D remains ambiguous. CDR3 amino acids: CASSPGILSTDTQYF. The CDR3 nucleotides are TGTGCCAGCTCACCAGGGATCCTGAGTACAGATACGCAGTATTTT.